The rows below give T cell receptor beta chains drawn from one sample of a study of T-cell memory formation after mild COVID-19. TCRdb reprocessed the 5' RACE reads via MiXCR and lists one record per CDR3 protein. The table records about 470,000 distinct CDR3 sequences, 15% to 20% of them present only once. Sequenced material: PBMCs or a T cell subset sorted from them (not recorded which). The receptors were sampled from an adult woman who had mild COVID-19 (a few samples of this study predate the infection). Cell type and time point are not known. Both conserved end residues are part of each CDR3. A D gene is named only where the DNA matches it firmly. Size tells how often a clone was seen (once, few, many) or the class of an expanded clone, and some rows leave it out.

TRBV7-2	few	TRBJ2-7	.	CASSLGRRYSYEQYF	TGTGCCAGCAGCTTAGGGCGGAGATACTCCTACGAGCAGTACTTC
TRBV3-1	few	TRBJ2-7	.	CASSQADREEYF	TGTGCCAGCAGCCAGGCAGACAGGGAGGAATACTTC
TRBV15	.	TRBJ2-1	.	CATSRDLARTAWGFPNEQFF	TGTGCCACCAGCAGAGATTTGGCACGGACAGCCTGGGGCTTCCCCAATGAGCAGTTCTTC
TRBV2	many	TRBJ1-2	TRBD1	CASNPDRRRGYTF	TGTGCCAGCAATCCGGACAGGAGGCGCGGCTACACCTTC
TRBV25-1	few	TRBJ2-7	TRBD2	CASTQGAGAQYF	TGTGCCAGCACCCAAGGGGCGGGAGCGCAGTACTTC
TRBV11-2	.	TRBJ1-2	.	CASSPAGFDYGYTF	TGTGCCAGCAGCCCCGCGGGTTTTGACTATGGCTACACCTTC
TRBV5-1	many	TRBJ1-4	TRBD1	CASSGEGQPYEKLFF	TGCGCCAGCAGCGGAGAGGGACAGCCATATGAAAAACTGTTTTTT
TRBV9	few	TRBJ2-3	.	CASSVGDSHSTDTQYF	TGTGCCAGCAGCGTAGGCGATTCACATAGTACAGATACGCAGTATTTT
TRBV24-1	many	TRBJ2-7	.	CATSDPPIYGDPFPEQYF	TGTGCCACCAGTGATCCCCCTATATATGGGGACCCCTTCCCCGAGCAGTACTTC
TRBV5-1	.	TRBJ2-3	TRBD1	CASSWGGTGRDTQYF	TGCGCCAGCAGCTGGGGAGGGACAGGGCGAGATACGCAGTATTTT